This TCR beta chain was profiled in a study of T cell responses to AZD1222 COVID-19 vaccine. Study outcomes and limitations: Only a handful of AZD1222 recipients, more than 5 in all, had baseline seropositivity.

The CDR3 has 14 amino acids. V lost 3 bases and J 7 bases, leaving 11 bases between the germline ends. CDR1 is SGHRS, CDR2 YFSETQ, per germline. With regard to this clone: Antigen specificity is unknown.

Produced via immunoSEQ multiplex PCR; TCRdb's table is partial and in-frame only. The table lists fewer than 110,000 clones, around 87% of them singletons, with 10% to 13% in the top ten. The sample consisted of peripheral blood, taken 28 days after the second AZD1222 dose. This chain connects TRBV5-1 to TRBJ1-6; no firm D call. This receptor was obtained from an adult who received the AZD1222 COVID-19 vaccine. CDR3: CASSWASPNSPLHF. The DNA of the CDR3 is TGCGCCAGCAGCTGGGCCAGCCCAAATTCACCCCTCCACTTT.